The 24 T cell receptor beta chains reported below all come from one sample, sequenced in a study of shared clonotypes between healthy human individuals. Produced via immunoSEQ multiplex PCR; TCRdb's table is partial and in-frame only. This sample carries about 980,000 clones, about 80% of them seen once, and the ten largest clones take about 1.5%. The sample consisted of memory CD4+ T cells sorted from blood. Stated subset: CD45RA-negative fraction. All receptors derive from a man aged 18 to 30 in good health.

A word on this clone: A read error may explain this, as a much larger clone is one base away. V and J are TRBV7-2 and TRBJ1-4; TRBD1 aligns across 7 bases. The CDR3 is 13 amino acids. Trimming cost V 10 bases and J 5 bases; bases outside gene matches: 7. In germline, CDR1 is SGHTA, CDR2 FQGNSA. Here the CDR3 DNA reads TGTGCCACCAATACAGGGGCAAATGAAAAACTGTTTTTT. As protein: CATNTGANEKLFF.

This CDR3 is CSAGLAGGETQYF. The DNA for the CDR3 is TGCAGCGCTGGACTAGCGGGGGGGGAGACCCAGTACTTC. The chain carries TRBV29-1 and TRBJ2-5, with 15 positions matching TRBD2. The CDR3 covers 13 residues. Germline CDR1 and CDR2: SQVTM and ANQGSEA. Trimming cost V 7 bases and J 5 bases; bases outside gene matches: 2.

This chain links TRBV12-5 with TRBJ2-1; TRBD2 matches at 7 bases. Looked up from germline, CDR1 is LGHNT and CDR2 is FRNRAP. The CDR3 length is 13 residues. Trimming cost V 5 bases and J 6 bases; bases outside gene matches: 4. CDR3 coding DNA: TGTGCTAGTGGTCCCCCGGGGGGCAATGAGCAGTTCTTC. It translates to CASGPPGGNEQFF.

This chain links TRBV11-2 with TRBJ1-1, with unresolved D. Germline lookup yields CDR1 SGHAT and CDR2 FQNNGV. CDR3 length: 12 residues. The V end lost 5 bases, the J end lost 7 bases, and 11 bases lay between the germline ends. CDR3 sequence: CASSLGKYEAFF. CDR3 coding DNA: TGTGCCAGCAGCCTAGGCAAGTATGAAGCTTTCTTT. Together with reference TRBV11-2 and TRBJ1-1, the CDR3 gives the full variable domain: EAGVAQSPRYKIIEKRQSVAFWCNPISGHATLYWYQQILGQGPKLLIQFQNNGVVDDSQLPKDRFSAERLKGVDSTLKIQPAKLEDSAVYLCASSLGKYEAFFGQGTRLTVV.

The chain has TRBV30 and TRBJ2-5, with 12 bases matching TRBD2. CDR3 length: 14 amino acids. Germline V gives CDR1 GTSNPN, CDR2 SVGIG (reference sequence). With V trimmed by 4 bases and J by 4 bases, 4 bases remained unmatched. The DNA for the CDR3 is TGTGCCTGGACTAGCGGGAGGGCCGGAGAGACCCAGTACTTC. Protein: CAWTSGRAGETQYF.

This clone was seen only once. CDR3 loop: CASRLIRDRVCSGANVLTF. In DNA, the CDR3 is TGTGCCAGCAGGTTAATCCGGGACAGGGTATGCTCTGGGGCCAACGTCCTGACTTTC. This sequence joins TRBV21-1 and TRBJ2-6; the table's D gene call, TRBD1, was not cross checked with the DNA. TRBV21-1 is classified as a pseudogene. The CDR3 is 19 residues long.

The gene calls are TRBV5-4 and TRBJ2-7; D gene unclear. Germline loops: CDR1 SGHNT, CDR2 YYREEE (reference sequence). V was pared by 7 bases and J by 3 bases, with 17 bases between. CDR3 length: 14 amino acids. The DNA of the CDR3 is TGTGCCAGCGGCACACTTACCAGCGACTACGAGCAGTACTTC. Protein: CASGTLTSDYEQYF.

A remark on this clone: This CDR3 is also generated by other DNA sequences in the sample. This chain connects TRBV30 to TRBJ1-4; 8 bases agree with TRBD1. Per the germline V gene, CDR1 is GTSNPN and CDR2 is SVGIG (reference sequence). This CDR3 contains 13 residues. The V gene end was trimmed by 3 bases and the J gene end by 5 bases; junction bases not matched to a gene: 2. The CDR3 DNA reads as TGTGCCTGGAGCAGGGGGCAAAATGAAAAACTGTTTTTT. Protein: CAWSRGQNEKLFF.

On this clone itself: At one end, the junction sequence differs from germline, possibly due to a read error. The V call is TRBV10-3, the J call TRBJ2-5, with TRBD2 matching over 8 bases. The CDR3 sequence is 15 residues long. The germline gives CDR1 ENHRY, CDR2 SYGVKD. CDR3 coding DNA: TGTGCCATCAGTCAGTCAGCGGGAGCAGTGGAGACCCAGTACTTC. Its translation: CAISQSAGAVETQYF.

Concerning this clone itself: The same CDR3 arises from other DNA sequences in this sample as well. This chain uses TRBV18 with TRBJ2-3; a weak D match, TRBD2 (5 bases). The CDR3 contains 14 residues. Germline values: CDR1 KGHSH, CDR2 LQKENI. V was pared by 1 base and J by 1 base, with 6 bases between. The CDR3 sequence: CASSPQGGTDTQYF. The CDR3, as DNA: TGTGCCAGCTCACCACAGGGAGGCACAGATACGCAGTATTTT.

The sample holds one count of this clone. The gene calls are TRBV6-5 and TRBJ1-4, with TRBD1 matching over 9 bases. V lost 3 bases and J lost 6; bases outside the gene matches: 5. Looked up from germline, CDR1 is MNHEY and CDR2 is SVGAGI. The CDR3 runs 15 residues. This CDR3 is CASSYSDRGHEKLFF. DNA of the CDR3: TGTGCCAGCAGTTATTCGGACAGGGGACATGAAAAACTGTTTTTT.

J is TRBJ1-1 and V is TRBV9, with a weak D call TRBD1 (6 bases). With 4 bases removed from V and 0 bases from J, the gap between germline ends came to 13 bases. CDR3 length equals 15 residues. Germline V gives CDR1 SGDLS, CDR2 YYNGEE. The CDR3 loop is CASSTTGTMNTEAFF. The CDR3 DNA is TGTGCCAGCAGCACCACCGGGACAATGAACACTGAAGCTTTCTTT.

The rearrangement links TRBV4-3 to TRBJ2-3; D remains unclear. This CDR3 contains 15 residues. V lost 0 bases and J 5 bases, leaving 12 bases between the germline ends. Germline V gene lookup returns CDR1 LGHNA and CDR2 YSLEER. The CDR3 protein is CASSQDFSYQDTQYF. As DNA, the CDR3 is TGCGCCAGCAGCCAAGATTTTAGCTATCAAGATACGCAGTATTTT.

The rearrangement links TRBV9 to TRBJ1-6; TRBD1 might be the D (5 bases). V was pared by 4 bases and J by 7 bases, with 15 bases between. CDR1 is SGDLS, CDR2 YYNGEE, per germline. CDR3 length: 15 amino acids. Here the CDR3 DNA reads TGTGCCAGCAGCTCCTCGTGGGGGTGGAATTCACCCCTCCACTTT. This encodes CASSSSWGWNSPLHF.

The V gene is TRBV5-1, the J gene TRBJ1-1, with no clear D. Germline V gene data show CDR1 as SGHRS and CDR2 as YFSETQ. CDR3 size: 14 residues. Deletions cut 5 bases from V and 6 bases from J, with 17 bases between. CDR3: CASSSYFGESEAFF. The CDR3 DNA sequence: TGCGCCAGCAGTTCATATTTTGGGGAGTCTGAAGCTTTCTTT.

The rearrangement joins TRBV6-6 to TRBJ1-5; D unclear. Deletions cut 6 bases from V and 7 bases from J, with 13 bases between. Germline values: CDR1 MNHNY, CDR2 SVGAGI (reference sequence). This CDR3 is built from 13 residues. The CDR3 nucleotides read TGTGCCAGCAGCATACTTCCTGCCCAGCCCCAGCATTTT. This translates into CASSILPAQPQHF.

This clone was counted between two and nine times. The CDR3 loop is CASSLRQGAYEQYF. The CDR3 DNA follows: TGCGCCAGCAGCCTACGACAGGGTGCCTACGAGCAGTACTTC. The V and J genes are TRBV5-1 and TRBJ2-7, with 7 positions matching TRBD1. Trimming took 4 bases from V and 2 from J; bases not matched to a gene: 6. CDR3 length: 14 residues. Germline CDR1 SGHRS, CDR2 YFSETQ.

The chain combines TRBV2 with TRBJ2-3, with 7 bases fitting TRBD1. The germline gives CDR1 SNHLY, CDR2 FYNNEI. The CDR3 is made up of 17 amino acids. V shed 8 bases and J 2 bases; nucleotides not matched to a gene: 16. CDR3 DNA: TGTGCCAGCCAGCGAAGACAGGGTTCGACCACCACAGATACGCAGTATTTT. It is translated as CASQRRQGSTTTDTQYF.

This clone was counted a single time. In DNA form, the CDR3 reads TGTGCCAGCAGTGACCCAGGGACAGGGATCTATGGCTACACCTTC. Its translation: CASSDPGTGIYGYTF. V is TRBV6-4 and J is TRBJ1-2; the match to TRBD1 covers 9 bases. The V gene end was trimmed by 2 bases and the J gene end by 4 bases; junction bases not matched to a gene: 5. The germline CDR1 and CDR2 sequences are MRHNA and SNTAGT. There are 15 residues in the CDR3.

The rearrangement joins TRBV6-1 to TRBJ2-2; TRBD1 is a possible D gene (5 bases). The CDR3 runs 15 residues. Trimming pared 7 bases from V and 0 bases from J, leaving 12 bases between. Germline V gene lookup returns CDR1 MNHNS and CDR2 SASEGT. CDR3 in amino acids: CASTGRASNTGELFF. The CDR3 coding sequence is TGTGCCAGCACGGGCAGGGCTTCGAACACCGGGGAGCTGTTTTTT.

V usage is TRBV4-1 and J usage is TRBJ1-1, with TRBD1 matching 10 bases. The CDR3 sequence is 16 residues long. The trim removed 3 bases at V and 5 bases at J, leaving 9 bases unmatched. Looked up from germline, CDR1 is MGHRA and CDR2 is YSYEKL. The CDR3 nucleotides read TGCGCCAGCAGCCACAGACAGGGGGCGCTTGGGACTGAAGCTTTCTTT. Amino acid sequence: CASSHRQGALGTEAFF.

V usage is TRBV4-1 and J usage is TRBJ2-4, with TRBD1 matching over 7 bases. Per germline, CDR1 MGHRA and CDR2 YSYEKL. Trimming at V came to 3 bases and at J to 0 bases, leaving 8 bases not matched to a gene. The CDR3 covers 17 residues. CDR3 nucleotide sequence: TGCGCCAGCAGCCAGAGTACAGGGGCCGTAGCCAAAAACATTCAGTACTTC. This translates into CASSQSTGAVAKNIQYF.

The table lists this clone with many counts. This CDR3 reads CASSATQGTYSEQYF. CDR3 nucleotides: TGCGCCAGCAGCGCCACACAGGGGACCTACTCCGAGCAGTACTTC. The chain uses TRBV5-1 and TRBJ2-7; 7 bases are shared with TRBD1. This CDR3 comprises 15 residues. V shed 4 bases and J 6 bases; nucleotides not matched to a gene: 13. CDR1 is SGHRS and CDR2 is YFSETQ in the germline V gene.

The genes are TRBV5-6 and TRBJ1-5; 8 positions match TRBD1. The CDR3 length is 14 residues. Trimming removed 4 bases from V and 7 bases from J; junction bases left unmatched: 7. Germline CDR1 reads SGHDT; CDR2 reads YYEEEE. This chain's CDR3 is CASSLQGGSQPQHF. In DNA, the CDR3 is TGTGCCAGCAGCCTACAGGGGGGCTCGCAGCCCCAGCATTTT. The full variable domain, in which reference TRBV5-6 and TRBJ1-5 provide the parts outside the CDR3, is DAGVTQSPTHLIKTRGQQVTLRCSPKSGHDTVSWYQQALGQGPQFIFQYYEEEERQRGNFPDRFSGHQFPNYSSELNVNALLLGDSALYLCASSLQGGSQPQHFGDGTRLSIL.